Given below is one T cell receptor (beta chain) in context. Its specificity is not known. This entry is derived from a study of T cells in Graves' hyperthyroidism and ophthalmopathy. General study findings and limits: Most expanded thyroid clonotypes above 0.001 recurred in blood. A 13 V-J signature model discriminated ophthalmopathy versus stable hyperthyroidism.

Exclusions: uncontrolled infection, other autoimmune disease, pregnancy, lactation. On the basis of clinical symptoms, serum thyroxine and TRAb, thyroid ultrasound and orbital computed tomography, diagnoses were made. Amplification yielded TCR beta CDR3 regions, with RNA transcripts as the source. Initially, a first-round RT-PCR of the TCR CDR3 employed the HTBI primer set. One entry per CDR3 protein results from TCRdb running MiXCR on the multiplex PCR reads. This table has approximately 700,000 distinct CDR3 sequences, 45% appearing once. Per the germline V gene, CDR1 is MNHEY and CDR2 is SVGAGI. CDR3 length: 16 residues. V shed 0 bases and J shed 6 bases, with 14 bases lying between them.

The specimen sequenced was peripheral blood or thyroid tissue (not recorded which). This receptor was taken from an adult man with Graves' disease, either hyperthyroidism or ophthalmopathy (not recorded which). The chain combines TRBV6-5 with TRBJ1-4; the D gene is possibly TRBD1 (6 bases). CDR3 amino acids: CASSYSPGQGYEKLFF. The CDR3 DNA sequence: TGTGCCAGCAGTTACTCGCCGGGGCAGGGGTATGAAAAACTGTTTTTT.